This TCR beta chain derives from a study of CD8 T cells in ankylosing spondylitis (dated by TCRdb to 2017 to 2019). At the level of the whole study: The study set out to find disease-linked TCR variants by profiling T cell receptor beta repertoires in ankylosing spondylitis patients and healthy donors. Peripheral blood was sampled, and synovial fluid was additionally collected from ankylosing spondylitis patients. The full study cohort was made up of approximately 27 ankylosing spondylitis patients and over 90 healthy donors.

Trimming removed 4 bases from V and 2 bases from J; the gene matches leave 8 bases unexplained. Counted from cysteine to phenylalanine, this CDR3 has 16 amino acids. Only CDR3 DNA is held: 48 bases, read in frame from base 1. The germline V gene yields SGHRS for CDR1 and YFSETQ for CDR2. With regard to this clonotype: It lacks a known antigen. No much larger clonotype is one base removed from it; base qualities were not supplied.

What the authors observed across the whole study: A CD8+ phenotype was shown by the disease-linked clones, which were found at relatively low frequencies in peripheral blood. Significant enrichment of the disease-linked clones was reported in matched synovial fluid samples from ankylosing spondylitis patients. Some motif variants were previously reported in synovial fluid and blood of reactive arthritis patients, suggesting common disease-initiation mechanisms. A TCR beta motif made up of 7 to 9 highly homologous amino acid variants appeared to be characteristic of blood from ankylosing spondylitis patients.

The reads were generated on an Illumina HiSeq 2500. TCR beta libraries were prepared by quantitative 5'-RACE with molecular barcodes. Under the source paper's analysis protocol: Disease-linked TCR variants were identified with a new computational method built on a probabilistic model of VDJ rearrangement. The raw public reads went through TCRdb reprocessing: fastp at Q25, MiXCR clone calling, in-frame beta chains kept. Each record represents a unique CDR3 protein, reported with the most common genes and DNA among its rows. The V and J calls and clone size are TCRdb's, not the authors'. Here the sample has roughly 350,000 distinct CDR3 sequences; 6.5% to 10% occur a single time. About 15% of the sample is taken by the ten largest.

The receptor chain draws on TRBV5-1 and TRBJ2-2; TRBD1 fits 7 bases in the junction. The sequencing input was blood, either unsorted or a sorted T cell fraction (not recorded which). This TCR was recovered from a male donor with ankylosing spondylitis. The DNA is as follows: TGCGCCAGCAGCGTTTCACAGGGGCCTAACACCGGGGAGCTGTTTTTT. Its product reads: CASSVSQGPNTGELFF.